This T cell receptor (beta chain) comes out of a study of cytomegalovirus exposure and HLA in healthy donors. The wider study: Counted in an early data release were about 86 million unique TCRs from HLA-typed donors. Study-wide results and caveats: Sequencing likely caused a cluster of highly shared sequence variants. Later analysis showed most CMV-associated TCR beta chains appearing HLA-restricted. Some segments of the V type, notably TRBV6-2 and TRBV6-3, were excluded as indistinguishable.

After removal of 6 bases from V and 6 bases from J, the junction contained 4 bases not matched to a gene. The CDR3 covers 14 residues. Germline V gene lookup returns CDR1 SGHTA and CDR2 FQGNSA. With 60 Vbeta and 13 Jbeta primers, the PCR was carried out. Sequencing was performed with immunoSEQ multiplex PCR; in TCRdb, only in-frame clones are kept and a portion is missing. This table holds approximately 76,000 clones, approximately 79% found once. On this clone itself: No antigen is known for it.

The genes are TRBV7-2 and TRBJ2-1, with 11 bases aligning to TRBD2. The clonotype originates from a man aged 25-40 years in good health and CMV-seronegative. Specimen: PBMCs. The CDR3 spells CASSRSGRGNEQFF. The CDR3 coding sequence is TGTGCCAGCAGTCGTAGCGGGAGGGGCAATGAGCAGTTCTTC.